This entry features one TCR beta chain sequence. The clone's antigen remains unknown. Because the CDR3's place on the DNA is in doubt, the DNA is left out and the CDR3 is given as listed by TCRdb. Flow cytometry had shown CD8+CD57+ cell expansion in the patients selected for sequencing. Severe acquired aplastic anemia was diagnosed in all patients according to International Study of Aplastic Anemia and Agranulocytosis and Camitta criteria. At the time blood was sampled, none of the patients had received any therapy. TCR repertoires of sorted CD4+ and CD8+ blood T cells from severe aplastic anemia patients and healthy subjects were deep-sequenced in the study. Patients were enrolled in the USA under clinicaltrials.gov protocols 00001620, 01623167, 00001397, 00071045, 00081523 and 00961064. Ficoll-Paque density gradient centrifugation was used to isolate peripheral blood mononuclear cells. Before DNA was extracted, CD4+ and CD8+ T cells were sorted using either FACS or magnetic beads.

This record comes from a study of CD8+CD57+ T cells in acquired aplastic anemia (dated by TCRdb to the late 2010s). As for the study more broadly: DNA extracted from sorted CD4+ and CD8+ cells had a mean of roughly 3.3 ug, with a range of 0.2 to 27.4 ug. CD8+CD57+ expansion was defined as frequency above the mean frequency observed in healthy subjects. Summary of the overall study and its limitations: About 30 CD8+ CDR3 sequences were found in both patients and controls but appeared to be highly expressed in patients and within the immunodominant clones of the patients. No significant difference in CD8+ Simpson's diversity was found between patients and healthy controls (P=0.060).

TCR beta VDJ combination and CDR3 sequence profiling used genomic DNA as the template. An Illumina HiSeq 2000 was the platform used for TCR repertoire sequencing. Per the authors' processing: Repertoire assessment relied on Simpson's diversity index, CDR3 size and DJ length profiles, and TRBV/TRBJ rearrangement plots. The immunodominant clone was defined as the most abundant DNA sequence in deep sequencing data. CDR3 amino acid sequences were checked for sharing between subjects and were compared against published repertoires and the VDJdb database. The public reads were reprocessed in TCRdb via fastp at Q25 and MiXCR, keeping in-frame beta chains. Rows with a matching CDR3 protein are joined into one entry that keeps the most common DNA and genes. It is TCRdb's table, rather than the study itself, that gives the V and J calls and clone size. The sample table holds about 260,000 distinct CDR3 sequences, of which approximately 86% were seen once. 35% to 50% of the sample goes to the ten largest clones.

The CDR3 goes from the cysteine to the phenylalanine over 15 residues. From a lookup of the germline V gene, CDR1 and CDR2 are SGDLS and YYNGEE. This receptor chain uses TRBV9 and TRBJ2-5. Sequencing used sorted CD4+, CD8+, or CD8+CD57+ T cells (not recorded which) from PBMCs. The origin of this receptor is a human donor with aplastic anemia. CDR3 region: CASSLASDTQYFEYF.